In its sample, the clone carrying this TCR beta chain was seen many times. The sample comes from a study of T cells in Graves' hyperthyroidism and ophthalmopathy. Looking at the study overall: At the time of initial diagnosis and before any treatment, peripheral blood was collected.

The investigators amplified TCR beta CDR3 regions from RNA transcripts. A set of HTBI primers served as the primers for a first-round RT-PCR of the TCR CDR3. One entry per CDR3 protein results from TCRdb running MiXCR on the multiplex PCR reads. The sample carries some 490,000 distinct CDR3 sequences, roughly 22% recorded once. Per the germline V gene, CDR1 is LGHNT and CDR2 is FRNRAP. V lost 5 bases and J 1 base, leaving 8 bases between the germline ends. The CDR3 runs 13 residues. The chain has TRBV12-5 and TRBJ1-1; TRBD1 might be the D (5 bases). The sample was blood. This TCR was sampled from a woman in her 70s with Graves' ophthalmopathy. CDR3 DNA sequence: TGTGCTAGTGGTCCTCAGGGGAACACTGAAGCTTTCTTT. Amino acids: CASGPQGNTEAFF.